The 24 T cell receptor beta chains listed next were all sequenced from one sample in a study of shared T cell receptors in the human thymus. The table came from immunoSEQ multiplex PCR; TCRdb's copy has only in-frame clones and leaves some out. The sample has more than 300,000 clones, about 95% seen once. Material for sequencing was thymocytes. Receptors were obtained from a human donor.

V usage is TRBV5-4 and J usage is TRBJ1-2, with D perhaps matching TRBD1 (6 bases). V was shortened by 5 bases and J by 4 bases, with 18 bases between the two germline ends. Germline values: CDR1 SGHNT, CDR2 YYREEE (reference sequence). The CDR3 covers 15 residues. The CDR3 DNA reads as TGTGCCAGCAGTCCACCGGGACACGCAAGCTATGGCTACACCTTC. This translates into CASSPPGHASYGYTF. Filled out from reference TRBV5-4 and TRBJ1-2, the complete variable domain reads ETGVTQSPTHLIKTRGQQVTLRCSSQSGHNTVSWYQQALGQGPQFIFQYYREEENGRGNFPPRFSGLQFPNYSSELNVNALELDDSALYLCASSPPGHASYGYTFGSGTRLTVV.

V is TRBV19 and J is TRBJ2-6, with D hard to call. The V gene lost 3 bases and the J gene lost 0 bases, with 12 bases spanning the gap. This CDR3 comprises 17 residues. The germline V gene has CDR1 LNHDA and CDR2 SQIVND (reference sequence). CDR3 sequence: CASSIYRPDSGANVLTF. DNA of the CDR3: TGTGCCAGTAGTATCTATCGACCGGACTCTGGGGCCAACGTCCTGACTTTC.

The V and J genes are TRBV25-1 and TRBJ1-4; D gene ambiguous. From germline, CDR1 is MGHDK and CDR2 SYGVNS. V dropped 1 base and J dropped 5 bases, with 14 bases sitting between them. The CDR3 spans 16 residues. CDR3 amino acids: CASSEWSGRSNEKLFF. In nucleotides, the CDR3 is TGTGCCAGCAGTGAATGGTCGGGCAGGTCCAATGAAAAACTGTTTTTT. Looking up the rest from reference TRBV25-1 and TRBJ1-4 gives the full variable domain: EADIYQTPRYLVIGTGKKITLECSQTMGHDKMYWYQQDPGMELHLIHYSYGVNSTEKGDLSSESTVSRIRTEHFPLTLESARPSHTSQYLCASSEWSGRSNEKLFFGSGTQLSVL.

V is TRBV7-6 and J is TRBJ2-1; TRBD2 matches 10 bases. Germline V lookup: CDR1 SGHVS, CDR2 FNYEAQ. The CDR3 loop spans 20 amino acids. V lost 1 base, J lost 0 bases, and 12 bases stayed unmatched. The CDR3 loop reads CASSLEQSLAGDASYNEQFF. The CDR3 region has the DNA TGTGCCAGCAGCTTAGAGCAGAGCCTAGCGGGAGATGCCTCCTACAATGAGCAGTTCTTC.

This chain joins TRBV9 and TRBJ2-3; 8 nucleotides align to TRBD2. There are 16 residues in the CDR3. V shed 4 bases and J 4 bases; nucleotides not matched to a gene: 11. The germline CDR1 and CDR2 sequences are SGDLS and YYNGEE. CDR3 residues: CASSPATGGPPDTQYF. In DNA form, the CDR3 reads TGTGCCAGCAGCCCGGCGACGGGAGGGCCCCCAGATACGCAGTATTTT.

The chain is built from TRBV7-9 and TRBJ1-2; D is unclear. CDR1 and CDR2 (germline): SEHNR, FQNEAQ (reference sequence). V was shortened by 0 bases and J by 1 base, with 12 bases between the two germline ends. There are 16 residues in the CDR3. The CDR3 here is CASSLAVWAGNYGYTF. CDR3 bases: TGTGCCAGCAGCTTAGCCGTTTGGGCAGGTAACTATGGCTACACCTTC. The full variable domain, in which reference TRBV7-9 and TRBJ1-2 provide the parts outside the CDR3, is DTGVSQNPRHKITKRGQNVTFRCDPISEHNRLYWYRQTLGQGPEFLTYFQNEAQLEKSRLLSDRFSAERPKGSFSTLEIQRTEQGDSAMYLCASSLAVWAGNYGYTFGSGTRLTVV.

The genes are TRBV30 and TRBJ2-7, with no clear D. The ends were cut back, 1 base at V and 5 bases at J, with 15 bases in the middle. Germline lookup yields CDR1 GTSNPN and CDR2 SVGIG (reference sequence). The CDR3 loop spans 14 amino acids. The CDR3: CAWSDWQIIHEQYF. DNA for the CDR3: TGTGCCTGGAGTGACTGGCAGATAATCCACGAGCAGTACTTC.

J is TRBJ2-1 and V is TRBV10-2; 7 nucleotides align to TRBD2. CDR3 length: 18 residues. J lost 0 bases, V lost 0 bases, and 8 bases had no gene match. Germline assignment: CDR1 WSHSY and CDR2 SAAADI. CDR3 nucleotide sequence: TGCGCCAGCAGTGAGTCAGAGTCTGGGAGGGACTCCTACAATGAGCAGTTCTTC. Its translation: CASSESESGRDSYNEQFF.

The chain couples TRBV6-5 to TRBJ2-2, with 7 positions matching TRBD1. Germline loops: CDR1 MNHEY, CDR2 SVGAGI. The CDR3 length is 15 residues. V shed 6 bases, J shed 0 bases, and the junction held 4 bases outside the gene matches. CDR3 bases: TGTGCCAGCAGCAGGGGGAGATCGAACACCGGGGAGCTGTTTTTT. The encoded protein is CASSRGRSNTGELFF.

This clone appeared a single time. This chain uses TRBV27 with TRBJ2-7; possibly TRBD2 for D (6 bases). The CDR3 covers 15 residues. Trimming took 8 bases from V and 2 from J, leaving 19 bases between them. The V gene's germline CDR1 is MNHEY and CDR2 SMNVEV (reference sequence). As DNA, the CDR3 is TGTGCCAGCGGGCCTGGGCAGCGGGCTCCCTACGAGCAGTACTTC. It translates to CASGPGQRAPYEQYF.

This clone was seen a single time. The V gene is TRBV7-2, the J gene TRBJ2-5; TRBD2 aligns across 7 bases. CDR3 length: 13 amino acids. From germline, CDR1 is SGHTA and CDR2 FQGNSA. The junction had 7 bases not matched to a gene; V was cut back by 5 bases and J by 7 bases. CDR3 nucleotide sequence: TGTGCCAGCAGCGGACTAGATAGCGGGACCCAGTACTTC. It encodes CASSGLDSGTQYF. Using reference TRBV7-2 and TRBJ2-5 for the parts outside the CDR3, the full variable domain is GAGVSQSPSNKVTEKGKDVELRCDPISGHTALYWYRQSLGQGLEFLIYFQGNSAPDKSGLPSDRFSAERTGGSVSTLTIQRTQQEDSAVYLCASSGLDSGTQYFGPGTRLLVL.

CDR3 sequence: CASSQGTRETYEQYF. DNA for the CDR3: TGCGCCAGCAGTCAAGGGACTAGGGAAACCTACGAGCAGTACTTC. The chain couples TRBV10-2 to TRBJ2-7; TRBD2 matches 8 bases. The germline V gene has CDR1 WSHSY and CDR2 SAAADI. The CDR3 is 15 amino acids. Trimming took 5 bases from V and 2 from J; bases not matched to a gene: 8.

The chain couples TRBV7-2 to TRBJ2-3; tentatively, D is TRBD2 (6 bases). Looked up from germline, CDR1 is SGHTA and CDR2 is FQGNSA. This CDR3 is 15 amino acids long. V gave up 4 bases and J gave up 2 bases, with 13 bases separating them. The CDR3 DNA sequence: TGTGCCAGCAGCTCCCGCCGGGAGCCCACAGATACGCAGTATTTT. As protein: CASSSRREPTDTQYF. The whole variable domain, remainder taken from reference TRBV7-2 and TRBJ2-3, is GAGVSQSPSNKVTEKGKDVELRCDPISGHTALYWYRQSLGQGLEFLIYFQGNSAPDKSGLPSDRFSAERTGGSVSTLTIQRTQQEDSAVYLCASSSRREPTDTQYFGPGTRLTVL.

The J gene is TRBJ1-1, the V gene TRBV27; perhaps TRBD1 as D (6 bases). V shed 3 bases and J shed 8 bases, with 13 bases lying between them. This CDR3 spans 13 amino acids. CDR1 MNHEY and CDR2 SMNVEV come from the germline V gene (reference sequence). CDR3 protein: CASSFDPGTEAFF. The CDR3 nucleotides are TGTGCCAGCAGTTTCGACCCGGGGACAGAAGCTTTCTTT.

This chain links TRBV7-9 with TRBJ1-5; D unresolved. The CDR3 spans 17 residues. Trimming removed 4 bases from V and 2 bases from J, with 18 bases in between. The V gene's germline CDR1 is SEHNR and CDR2 FQNEAQ (reference sequence). The CDR3 nucleotides read TGTGCCAGCAGCTGCGCCGGGCCCCGTGGCGGCAATCAGCCCCAGCATTTT. Protein: CASSCAGPRGGNQPQHF.

In DNA form, the CDR3 reads TGTGCCAGCAGTTATGGGACAGGGGGCGGAGTTGAGCAGTACTTC. It codes for CASSYGTGGGVEQYF. V and J are TRBV6-6 and TRBJ2-7; TRBD1 matches at 12 bases. V gave up 3 bases and J gave up 7 bases; unmatched junction bases: 7. Germline V gene data show CDR1 as MNHNY and CDR2 as SVGAGI (reference sequence). The CDR3 runs 15 residues.

This chain links TRBV20-1 with TRBJ1-1; D is possibly TRBD1 (5 bases). CDR3 length equals 9 residues. Germline CDR1 reads DFQATT; CDR2 reads SNEGSKA (reference sequence). CDR3 region: CRERGEAFF. In DNA, the CDR3 is TGCCGGGAGCGGGGGGAAGCTTTCTTT.

The chain recombines TRBV4-1 with TRBJ2-1, with TRBD1 identical over 9 bases. Germline trimming cut 2 bases from V and 6 bases from J; bases unmatched to any gene: 5. The germline CDR1 and CDR2 sequences are MGHRA and YSYEKL. This CDR3 has 15 amino acids. The CDR3 DNA is TGCGCCAGCAGCCAATTCGGACAGGGGACCAATGAGCAGTTCTTC. Amino acids: CASSQFGQGTNEQFF.

The chain employs TRBV4-3 and TRBJ2-2; no clear D gene. From germline, CDR1 is LGHNA and CDR2 YSLEER. V lost 4 bases and J 1 base, leaving 13 bases between the germline ends. CDR3 size: 16 residues. This CDR3 reads CASSLPREGNTGELFF. DNA for the CDR3: TGCGCCAGCAGCCTCCCAAGGGAAGGGAACACCGGGGAGCTGTTTTTT.

The chain uses TRBV7-2 and TRBJ1-5, with D possibly TRBD1 on 5 matching bases. Deletions cut 1 base from V and 0 bases from J, with 16 bases between. Per germline, CDR1 SGHTA and CDR2 FQGNSA. This CDR3 has 18 amino acids. The chain's CDR3 is CASSLETGGFFSNQPQHF. The CDR3 region has the DNA TGTGCCAGCAGCTTAGAAACAGGAGGATTCTTTAGCAATCAGCCCCAGCATTTT.

This clone has just one count. This chain uses TRBV7-2 with TRBJ1-6; tentatively, D is TRBD1 (6 bases). Germline V gene sequence: CDR1 SGHTA, CDR2 FQGNSA. The CDR3 contains 14 residues. V dropped 3 bases and J dropped 9 bases, with 12 bases sitting between them. The CDR3 DNA sequence: TGTGCCAGCAGCTTGGGGGGCGACTCTTCACCCCTCCACTTT. This encodes CASSLGGDSSPLHF.

Here the CDR3 DNA reads TGCGCCAGCAGCTTGGTGGGGGTTGTTAGCGGGTCTGGCACAGATACGCAGTATTTT. This codes for CASSLVGVVSGSGTDTQYF. The V and J genes are TRBV5-1 and TRBJ2-3; 7 positions agree with TRBD2. J was trimmed by 1 base and V by 0 bases; bases with no gene match: 14. This CDR3 region has 19 residues. CDR1 is SGHRS and CDR2 is YFSETQ in the germline V gene.

This clone was detected only once. The chain carries TRBV7-3 and TRBJ2-1; D is perhaps TRBD2 (5 bases). The CDR3 runs 15 residues. Deletions cut 2 bases from V and 8 bases from J, with 16 bases between. CDR1 SGHTA and CDR2 FQGTGA come from the germline V gene. The CDR3 DNA reads as TGTGCCAGCAGCTTAGAAAATAGAGGGAGCGATGAGCAGTTCTTC. Encoded protein: CASSLENRGSDEQFF. The full variable domain, completed using reference TRBV7-3 and TRBJ2-1, is GAGVSQTPSNKVTEKGKYVELRCDPISGHTALYWYRQSLGQGPEFLIYFQGTGAADDSGLPNDRFFAVRPEGSVSTLKIQRTERGDSAVYLCASSLENRGSDEQFFGPGTRLTVL.

This rearrangement joins TRBV27 to TRBJ2-7; 7 bases match TRBD1. The V segment lost 2 bases and the J segment 5 bases; nucleotides outside the gene matches: 6. The germline V gene has CDR1 MNHEY and CDR2 SMNVEV (reference sequence). The CDR3 runs 14 residues. CDR3 coding DNA: TGTGCCAGCAGTTTACGGGACAGCCTCCACGAGCAGTACTTC. This gives the protein CASSLRDSLHEQYF.